These 2 T cell receptor beta chains came from one sample sequenced in a study of radiotherapy plus CTLA-4 blockade in lung cancer. TCRdb keeps only in-frame clones here, not all; method: immunoSEQ multiplex PCR. The data contain some 100,000 clones, approximately 80% of them singletons. Source: peripheral blood, taken from a patient treated with radiotherapy plus ipilimumab. These TCRs come from a human donor with non-small cell lung cancer that progressed on radiotherapy plus ipilimumab.

In this sample, this clone turned up once. J is TRBJ2-5 and V is TRBV5-1; 8 bases align to TRBD1. The CDR3 spans 13 residues. V dropped 3 bases and J dropped 5; count of bases not matched to a gene: 3. Germline V gives CDR1 SGHRS, CDR2 YFSETQ. The CDR3 reads CASSSRQGETQYF. The CDR3 DNA reads as TGCGCCAGCAGCTCGCGACAGGGGGAGACCCAGTACTTC.

The chain is built from TRBV5-6 and TRBJ1-2, with D possibly being TRBD1 (6 bases). CDR1 and CDR2 from the germline V gene are SGHDT and YYEEEE. The CDR3 has 12 residues. V lost 4 bases, J lost 12 bases, and 16 bases lay in between. Here the CDR3 reads CASSLDSGANTF. CDR3 sequence (DNA): TGTGCCAGCAGCCTTGATTCAGGGGCGAACACCTTC.